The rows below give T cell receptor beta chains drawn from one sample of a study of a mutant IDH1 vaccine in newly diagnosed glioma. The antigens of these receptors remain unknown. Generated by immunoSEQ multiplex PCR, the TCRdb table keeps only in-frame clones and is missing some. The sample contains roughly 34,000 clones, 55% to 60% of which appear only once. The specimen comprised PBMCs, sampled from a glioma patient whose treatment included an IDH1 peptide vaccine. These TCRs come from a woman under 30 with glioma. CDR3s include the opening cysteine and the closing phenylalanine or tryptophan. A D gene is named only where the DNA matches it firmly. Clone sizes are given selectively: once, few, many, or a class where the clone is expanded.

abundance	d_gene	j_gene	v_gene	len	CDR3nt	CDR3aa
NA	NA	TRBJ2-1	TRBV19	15	TGTGCCAGCAGCCCCAGCGGTCCTCCCAACAATGAGCAGTTCTTC	CASSPSGPPNNEQFF
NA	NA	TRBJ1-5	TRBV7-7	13	TGTGCTAGCAGCATCGACGGGAATCAGCCCCAGCATTTT	CASSIDGNQPQHF
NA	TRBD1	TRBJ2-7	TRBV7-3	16	TGTGCCAGCAGCTTATGGGGACAGGGAGTGAACTACGAGCAGTACTTC	CASSLWGQGVNYEQYF
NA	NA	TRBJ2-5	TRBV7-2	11	TGTGCCAGCAGCTTTGCAAACCGGCAGTACTTC	CASSFANRQYF
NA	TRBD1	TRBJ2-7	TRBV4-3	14	TGCGCCAGCAGCCAGGACAGGGGCGGCTACGAGCAGTACTTC	CASSQDRGGYEQYF
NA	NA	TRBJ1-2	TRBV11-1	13	TGTGCCAGCAGCTTACGACAGACCTATGGCTACACCTTC	CASSLRQTYGYTF
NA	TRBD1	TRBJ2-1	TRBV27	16	TGTGCCAGCAGTGGCGCCGGGACAGGGAAAAGGAATGAGCAGTTCTTC	CASSGAGTGKRNEQFF
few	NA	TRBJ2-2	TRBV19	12	TGTGCCAGTAGTTATGCCACCGGGGAGCTGTTTTTT	CASSYATGELFF
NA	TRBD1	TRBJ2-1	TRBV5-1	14	TGCGCCAGCAGCCAGGGACAGGGGCACAATGAGCAGTTCTTC	CASSQGQGHNEQFF
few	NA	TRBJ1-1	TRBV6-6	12	TGTGCCAGCAGTTACTCCCCCCGGGAGGGTTTCTTT	CASSYSPREGFF
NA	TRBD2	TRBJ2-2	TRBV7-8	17	TGTGCCAGCACCTTGACTAGCGGGGGGCCCAACACCGGGGAGCTGTTTTTT	CASTLTSGGPNTGELFF
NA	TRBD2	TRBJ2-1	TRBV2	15	TGTGCCAGCAATGAAGCGGGGGGATCCTACAATGAGCAGTTCTTC	CASNEAGGSYNEQFF
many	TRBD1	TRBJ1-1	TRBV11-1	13	TGTGCCAGCAGGCTCACAGGGACAGGTGAAGCTTTCTTT	CASRLTGTGEAFF
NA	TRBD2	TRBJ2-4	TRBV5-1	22	TGCGCCAGCAGCTTCTCTCTGGCTAGCGGGAGGGCCGCCTCTGCAGCCAAAAACATTCAGTACTTC	CASSFSLASGRAASAAKNIQYF
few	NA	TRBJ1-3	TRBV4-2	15	TGTGCCAGCAGCCAAGAATGGGCCTCTGGAAACACCATATATTTT	CASSQEWASGNTIYF
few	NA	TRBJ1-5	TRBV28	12	TGTGCCAGCAGTTCCGGAGGTCAGCCCCAGCATTTT	CASSSGGQPQHF
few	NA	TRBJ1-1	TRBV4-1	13	TGCGCCAGCAGTTTGACAGGAGGCACTGAAGCTTTCTTT	CASSLTGGTEAFF
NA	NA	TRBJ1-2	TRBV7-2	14	TGTGCCAGCAGCTTAGAGAGGGCTAACTATGGCTACACCTTC	CASSLERANYGYTF
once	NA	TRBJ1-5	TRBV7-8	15	TGTGCCAGCAGCTTAAGGGAGGCGAATAATCAGCCCCAGCATTTT	CASSLREANNQPQHF
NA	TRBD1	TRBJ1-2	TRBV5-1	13	TGCGCCAGCAGCCCGGACAGGGTGAATGGCTACACCTTC	CASSPDRVNGYTF
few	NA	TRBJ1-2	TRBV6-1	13	TGTGCCAGCAGTGAAGACAGAAACTATGGCTACACCTTC	CASSEDRNYGYTF
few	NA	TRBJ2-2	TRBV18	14	TGTGCCAGCTCACCAACATTGAACACCGGGGAGCTGTTTTTT	CASSPTLNTGELFF
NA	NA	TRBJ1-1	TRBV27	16	TGTGCCAGCAGTTTAGGGGGTGGGTTTGTGAACACTGAAGCTTTCTTT	CASSLGGGFVNTEAFF
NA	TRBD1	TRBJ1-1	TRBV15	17	TGTGCCACCAGCAGAGATAAGGGGGCCCAGACGAACACTGAAGCTTTCTTT	CATSRDKGAQTNTEAFF
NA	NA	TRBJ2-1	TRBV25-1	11	TGTGCCAGCAGTGAGGGGAATGAGCAGTTCTTC	CASSEGNEQFF